The 23 T cell receptor beta chains in this list originate from one sample, sequenced in a study of blood T cell repertoires in COVID-19. Produced via immunoSEQ multiplex PCR; TCRdb's table is partial and in-frame only. Of about 380,000 clones in the sample, around 90% were seen once. The sequencing input was PBMCs or T cells enriched from blood (not recorded which). The source is a woman aged 18-29 years who had recovered from COVID-19.

The chain couples TRBV7-2 to TRBJ1-4, with 11 bases identical to TRBD1. The CDR3 covers 16 residues. Germline CDR1 SGHTA, CDR2 FQGNSA. Germline trimming cut 3 bases from V and 8 bases from J; bases unmatched to any gene: 8. The CDR3 region is CASSFGTGGSMEKLFF. The CDR3 nucleotides read TGTGCCAGCAGCTTTGGGACAGGGGGTTCTATGGAAAAACTGTTTTTT. The variable domain in full, completed from reference TRBV7-2 and TRBJ1-4, reads GAGVSQSPSNKVTEKGKDVELRCDPISGHTALYWYRQSLGQGLEFLIYFQGNSAPDKSGLPSDRFSAERTGGSVSTLTIQRTQQEDSAVYLCASSFGTGGSMEKLFFGSGTQLSVL.

The chain is built from TRBV7-2 and TRBJ2-3; D is unresolved. Germline V gives CDR1 SGHTA, CDR2 FQGNSA. This CDR3 has 15 residues. V lost 1 base, J lost 1 base, and 9 bases lay in between. CDR3 protein: CASSLEHSRTDTQYF. The DNA for the CDR3 is TGTGCCAGCAGCTTAGAACATTCCCGCACAGATACGCAGTATTTT.

This clone appeared a few times. The rearrangement joins TRBV7-3 to TRBJ1-1; possibly TRBD1 for D (5 bases). The ends were cut back, 5 bases at V and 3 bases at J, with 10 bases in the middle. The CDR3 is 13 amino acids. Germline CDR1 SGHTA, CDR2 FQGTGA. This CDR3 is CASSQTGDTEAFF. CDR3 coding DNA: TGTGCCAGCAGCCAAACAGGTGACACTGAAGCTTTCTTT.

This chain joins TRBV3-1 (or the pseudogene TRBV3-2) and TRBJ1-1; D is perhaps TRBD1 (5 bases). The CDR3 runs to 13 residues. V lost 0 bases to trimming and J lost 7 bases, with 9 bases between them. Germline-derived CDR1 and CDR2 are LGHDT and YNNKEL (reference sequence). CDR3 in DNA: TGTGCCAGCAGCCAAGACTGGGGGGATGAAGCTTTCTTT. It specifies CASSQDWGDEAFF.

The chain joins TRBV5-1 to TRBJ2-1, with D possibly being TRBD2 (5 bases). The V and J ends lost 3 bases and 3 bases respectively, with 13 bases between them. This CDR3 has 15 amino acids. Looked up from germline, CDR1 is SGHRS and CDR2 is YFSETQ. Written as DNA, the CDR3 is TGCGCCAGCAGCTCCGGGATCACCCTCTACAATGAGCAGTTCTTC. Protein: CASSSGITLYNEQFF.

The chain recombines TRBV27 with TRBJ1-2; D remains unclear. The CDR3 consists of 12 residues. Germline lookup yields CDR1 MNHEY and CDR2 SMNVEV (reference sequence). With 6 bases removed from V and 7 bases from J, the gap between germline ends came to 12 bases. The CDR3 DNA reads as TGTGCCAGCAGCACCGAGGGTACTGGCTACACCTTC. Translation gives CASSTEGTGYTF.

The chain recombines TRBV7-9 with TRBJ2-6; 9 positions match TRBD1. The CDR3 runs 18 residues. With 0 bases clipped from V and 0 bases from J, the junction kept 3 bases outside the gene matches. From germline, CDR1 is SEHNR and CDR2 FQNEAQ (reference sequence). In DNA, the CDR3 is TGTGCCAGCAGCTTAGCCGGGACAGGGCTCTCTGGGGCCAACGTCCTGACTTTC. Translation: CASSLAGTGLSGANVLTF.

J is TRBJ2-7 and V is TRBV28; maybe TRBD1 (6 bases). V lost 6 bases, J lost 0 bases, and 12 bases lay in between. CDR1 MDHEN and CDR2 SYDVKM come from the germline V gene. The CDR3 is 14 residues long. CDR3 coding DNA: TGTGCCAGCAGGTTCCTGGGGGCCTCCTACGAGCAGTACTTC. Its translation: CASRFLGASYEQYF.

V usage is TRBV28 and J usage is TRBJ1-5; no clear D gene. Deletions cut 2 bases from V and 2 bases from J, with 7 bases between. CDR3 length: 14 amino acids. Germline CDR1 is MDHEN and CDR2 is SYDVKM. DNA for the CDR3: TGTGCCAGCAGTTTAGTGGAGGGCAATCAGCCCCAGCATTTT. Its translation: CASSLVEGNQPQHF.

This clone has only a few counts. The chain has TRBV5-1 and TRBJ2-7; maybe TRBD1 (6 bases). Germline CDR1 is SGHRS and CDR2 is YFSETQ. The V gene lost 3 bases and the J gene lost 0 bases, with 10 bases spanning the gap. The length of the CDR3 is 14 residues. This CDR3 reads CASSSSTGSYEQYF. The CDR3 DNA sequence: TGCGCCAGCAGCTCGTCGACAGGCTCCTACGAGCAGTACTTC. The whole variable domain, remainder taken from reference TRBV5-1 and TRBJ2-7, is KAGVTQTPRYLIKTRGQQVTLSCSPISGHRSVSWYQQTPGQGLQFLFEYFSETQRNKGNFPGRFSGRQFSNSRSEMNVSTLELGDSALYLCASSSSTGSYEQYFGPGTRLTVT.

The V gene is TRBV4-1, the J gene TRBJ1-1; possible D gene TRBD1, 6 bases. CDR1 is MGHRA, CDR2 YSYEKL, per germline. Trimming cost V 1 base and J 1 base, with 13 bases left between them. This CDR3 has 16 residues. The CDR3 coding sequence is TGCGCCAGCAGCCAAGGATTTGGCAGGGGGAACACTGAAGCTTTCTTT. Translated, it gives CASSQGFGRGNTEAFF.

Concerning this clone itself: This sample includes further DNA sequences coding for the same CDR3. This chain joins TRBV5-1 and TRBJ2-3; D gene uncertain. CDR1 and CDR2 (germline): SGHRS, YFSETQ. The germline V and J ends were trimmed by 0 bases and 6 bases, with 5 bases remaining between them. CDR3 length: 12 residues. CDR3 sequence: CASSLAGDTQYF. The CDR3 DNA is TGCGCCAGCAGCTTGGCCGGGGATACGCAGTATTTT.

The V gene is TRBV18, the J gene TRBJ1-5; D remains unclear. Trimming shortened V by 0 bases and J by 5 bases, and 8 bases separated the two germline ends. The CDR3 length is 14 residues. Per the germline V gene, CDR1 is KGHSH and CDR2 is LQKENI. The CDR3 nucleotides are TGTGCCAGCTCACCACCGGACGGGGATCAGCCCCAGCATTTT. As protein: CASSPPDGDQPQHF.

This clone was detected only once. The chain carries TRBV30 and TRBJ1-2; 9 bases line up with TRBD1. From germline, CDR1 is GTSNPN and CDR2 SVGIG (reference sequence). V trimming: 7 bases; J trimming: 4 bases; junction bases outside the gene matches: 10. This CDR3 comprises 14 residues. Written as DNA, the CDR3 is TGTGCCTTATCATCGGGACAGGGAGGCTATGGCTACACCTTC. This encodes CALSSGQGGYGYTF.

The chain employs TRBV6-5 and TRBJ1-1; perhaps TRBD1 as D (5 bases). V lost 0 bases and J 2 bases, leaving 13 bases between the germline ends. Germline CDR1 is MNHEY and CDR2 is SVGAGI. The CDR3 is 16 amino acids. The CDR3 region is CASSYSAGRRNTEAFF. For the CDR3, the DNA is TGTGCCAGCAGTTACTCCGCGGGGCGGCGAAACACTGAAGCTTTCTTT.

The V and J genes are TRBV13 and TRBJ1-2; 7 nucleotides line up with TRBD1. There are 15 residues in the CDR3. V was pared by 5 bases and J by 4 bases, with 10 bases of the junction left unmatched. Germline CDR1 and CDR2: PRHDT and FYEKMQ (reference sequence). CDR3 DNA: TGTGCCAGCAGCCAGCAGGGGGAAGTTCCCTATGGCTACACCTTC. Translating gives CASSQQGEVPYGYTF. The whole variable domain, remainder taken from reference TRBV13 and TRBJ1-2, is AAGVIQSPRHLIKEKRETATLKCYPIPRHDTVYWYQQGPGQDPQFLISFYEKMQSDKGSIPDRFSAQQFSDYHSELNMSSLELGDSALYFCASSQQGEVPYGYTFGSGTRLTVV.

This rearrangement joins TRBV24-1 to TRBJ1-2, with 8 nucleotides matching TRBD1. The germline V gene has CDR1 KGHDR and CDR2 SFDVKD. V gave up 5 bases and J gave up 5 bases; unmatched junction bases: 12. The CDR3 spans 16 residues. The CDR3 region is CATSGGQGPLWYGYTF. CDR3 nucleotide sequence: TGTGCCACCAGTGGCGGACAGGGCCCCCTATGGTATGGCTACACCTTC.

The rearrangement links TRBV15 to TRBJ1-2; D remains unclear. CDR1 and CDR2 from the germline V gene are LNHNV and YYDKDF (reference sequence). Trimming pared 0 bases from V and 8 bases from J, leaving 10 bases between. The length of the CDR3 is 13 residues. CDR3 sequence (DNA): TGTGCCACCAGCAGAGAATGGAGTGGCGGCTACACCTTC. This translates into CATSREWSGGYTF.

The chain uses TRBV27 and TRBJ2-5, with 7 bases that match TRBD2. This CDR3 has 16 residues. J gave up 5 bases and V 5 bases, and 14 bases lay outside the gene matches. Germline V gene lookup returns CDR1 MNHEY and CDR2 SMNVEV (reference sequence). CDR3 coding DNA: TGTGCCAGCAGTCCCCTCGGGGACGTCGGGGGGGAGACCCAGTACTTC. Translated, it gives CASSPLGDVGGETQYF.

The chain employs TRBV6-4 and TRBJ1-1; 11 bases are a match to TRBD1. Germline V gene data show CDR1 as MRHNA and CDR2 as SNTAGT. The V and J ends lost 4 bases and 5 bases, in that order; junction bases with no gene match: 9. This CDR3 spans 16 amino acids. This CDR3 reads CASSGSDGTGGTEAFF. CDR3 nucleotides: TGTGCCAGCAGTGGTTCAGACGGGACAGGGGGTACTGAAGCTTTCTTT.

A single count supports this clone. This rearrangement joins TRBV7-9 to TRBJ1-5; the match to TRBD1 covers 9 bases. The germline V gene has CDR1 SEHNR and CDR2 FQNEAQ (reference sequence). V dropped 5 bases and J dropped 3; count of bases not matched to a gene: 11. CDR3 length: 17 residues. CDR3 sequence: CASSPGQGKGTNQPQHF. The CDR3 nucleotides are TGTGCCAGCAGCCCCGGACAGGGGAAGGGCACCAATCAGCCCCAGCATTTT.

This clone appeared a few times. The chain couples TRBV12-3 or TRBV12-4 to TRBJ1-1; D remains ambiguous. V gave up 2 bases and J gave up 4 bases, with 8 bases separating them. This CDR3 contains 13 residues. The CDR3 DNA follows: TGTGCCAGCAGTTTAATGGGGAGCACTGAAGCTTTCTTT. Protein product: CASSLMGSTEAFF.

The chain recombines TRBV6-5 with TRBJ1-5, with D maybe TRBD1 (5 bases). CDR1 and CDR2 (germline): MNHEY, SVGAGI. This CDR3 comprises 13 residues. Trimming removed 6 bases at V and 9 bases at J, with 15 bases between. The CDR3 DNA is TGTGCCAGCAGGCAGGGTGCGGGAACGCCCCAGCATTTT. Translating it yields CASRQGAGTPQHF.